This entry lists 10 T cell receptor beta chains sequenced from one sample in a study of cytomegalovirus exposure and HLA in healthy donors. It was with 60 Vbeta and 13 Jbeta primers that the PCR ran. Only in-frame clones appear in the TCRdb table, and some are missing; sequencing was by immunoSEQ multiplex PCR. The sample carries around 150,000 clones, roughly 80% recorded once. What was sequenced was PBMCs. Source of these receptors: a woman aged 35 to 49 in good health and CMV-seropositive.

The chain carries TRBV28 and TRBJ2-5; 8 bases line up with TRBD2. This CDR3 spans 14 amino acids. The germline V gene has CDR1 MDHEN and CDR2 SYDVKM. J gave up 0 bases and V 10 bases, and 7 bases lay outside the gene matches. The CDR3 DNA follows: TGTGCCACCTGGGAAGCGGGGGACCAAGAGACCCAGTACTTC. Translation: CATWEAGDQETQYF. The entire variable domain, with the rest obtained from reference TRBV28 and TRBJ2-5, is as follows: DVKVTQSSRYLVKRTGEKVFLECVQDMDHENMFWYRQDPGLGLRLIYFSYDVKMKEKGDIPEGYSVSREKKERFSLILESASTNQTSMYLCATWEAGDQETQYFGPGTRLLVL.

The chain joins TRBV19 to TRBJ1-2, with a tentative D call TRBD1 (5 bases). CDR1 LNHDA and CDR2 SQIVND come from the germline V gene (reference sequence). This CDR3 comprises 17 residues. Trimming took 7 bases from V and 0 from J, leaving 21 bases between them. The CDR3 region is CASTWGHRQSTNYGYTF. The DNA of the CDR3 is TGTGCCAGTACTTGGGGCCACCGACAGAGTACTAACTATGGCTACACCTTC. Full variable domain (outside the CDR3, taken from reference TRBV19 and TRBJ1-2): DGGITQSPKYLFRKEGQNVTLSCEQNLNHDAMYWYRQDPGQGLRLIYYSQIVNDFQKGDIAEGYSVSREKKESFPLTVTSAQKNPTAFYLCASTWGHRQSTNYGYTFGSGTRLTVV.

The V and J genes are TRBV4-2 and TRBJ1-3, with 8 bases lining up with TRBD1. Germline V gene lookup returns CDR1 LGHNA and CDR2 YNFKEQ. J gave up 3 bases and V 0 bases, and 4 bases lay outside the gene matches. The CDR3 runs to 16 residues. The CDR3 reads CASSQEGQDLGNTIYF. The CDR3 DNA is TGTGCCAGCAGCCAAGAGGGACAGGACCTTGGAAACACCATATATTTT.

The J gene is TRBJ2-3, the V gene TRBV6-6; TRBD2 agrees at 13 bases. Germline loops: CDR1 MNHNY, CDR2 SVGAGI (reference sequence). V trimming: 6 bases; J trimming: 5 bases; junction bases outside the gene matches: 2. This CDR3 has 14 amino acids. This chain's CDR3 is CASRLAGGRDTQYF. The CDR3 DNA is TGTGCCAGCAGACTAGCGGGAGGGAGAGATACGCAGTATTTT.

A word on this clone: At one end, the junction sequence differs from germline, possibly due to a read error. The V and J genes are TRBV7-9 and TRBJ1-1; D perhaps matches TRBD1 (5 bases). Germline V lookup: CDR1 SEHNR, CDR2 FQNEAQ (reference sequence). The CDR3 is made up of 12 amino acids. CDR3 bases: TGTTCCAGCACCGACAGGAACACTGAAGCTTTCTTT. It yields the protein CSSTDRNTEAFF.

The chain has TRBV9 and TRBJ2-3; 14 bases align to TRBD2. The V segment lost 5 bases and the J segment 7 bases; nucleotides outside the gene matches: 9. Germline values: CDR1 SGDLS, CDR2 YYNGEE. This CDR3 comprises 16 residues. The CDR3 here is CASSPGTSGSSNTQYF. The CDR3 DNA reads TGTGCCAGCAGTCCCGGGACTAGCGGGAGTTCGAATACGCAGTATTTT.

This clone was seen only a few times. The V and J genes are TRBV30 and TRBJ1-6; 8 positions agree with TRBD1. From germline, CDR1 is GTSNPN and CDR2 SVGIG (reference sequence). After removal of 4 bases from V and 10 bases from J, the junction contained 9 bases not matched to a gene. This CDR3 region has 14 residues. The CDR3 region is CAWKPTGAESPLHF. The DNA for the CDR3 is TGTGCCTGGAAACCGACAGGGGCGGAATCACCCCTCCACTTT.

V usage is TRBV27 and J usage is TRBJ1-2; TRBD1 agrees at 12 bases. Germline V gene lookup returns CDR1 MNHEY and CDR2 SMNVEV (reference sequence). The CDR3 contains 14 residues. The ends lost 5 bases at V and 7 bases at J; junction bases unmatched: 5. The CDR3 DNA reads TGTGCCAGCAGTCAGGGGACAGGGGGCCCTGGCTACACCTTC. Translating it yields CASSQGTGGPGYTF.

This clone was seen ten or more times. The chain uses TRBV28 and TRBJ1-2, with D possibly TRBD1 on 5 matching bases. The CDR3 runs 12 residues. Germline V gene lookup returns CDR1 MDHEN and CDR2 SYDVKM. The germline V and J ends were trimmed by 7 bases and 4 bases, with 10 bases remaining between them. The CDR3: CASISDSYGYTF. The DNA of the CDR3 is TGTGCCAGCATCTCTGACAGCTATGGCTACACCTTC.

Turning to this clone: At one boundary the junction diverges from the germline segment, which might be a read error. V and J are TRBV27 and TRBJ2-2, with a possible D match to TRBD1 (5 bases). CDR3 length: 14 amino acids. Per germline, CDR1 MNHEY and CDR2 SMNVEV (reference sequence). CDR3: CASSNAGNPGELFF. The CDR3 region has the DNA TGTGCCAGCAGTAATGCAGGGAACCCCGGGGAGCTGTTTTTT.